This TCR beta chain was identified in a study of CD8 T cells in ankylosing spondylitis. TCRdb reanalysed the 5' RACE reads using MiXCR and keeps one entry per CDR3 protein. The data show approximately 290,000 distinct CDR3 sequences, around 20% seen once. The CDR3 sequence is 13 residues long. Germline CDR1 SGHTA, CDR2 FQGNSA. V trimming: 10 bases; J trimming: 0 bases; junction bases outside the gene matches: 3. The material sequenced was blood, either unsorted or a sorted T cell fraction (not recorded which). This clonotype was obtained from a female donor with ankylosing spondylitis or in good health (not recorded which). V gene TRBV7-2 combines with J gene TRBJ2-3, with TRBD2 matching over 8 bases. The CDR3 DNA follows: TGTGCCACTCAGCGGGGGAGCACAGATACGCAGTATTTT. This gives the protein CATQRGSTDTQYF.